This T cell receptor beta chain emerged from a study of control samples from healthy donors and cancer patients. Sequenced by immunoSEQ multiplex PCR; TCRdb stores in-frame clones only, minus some. This repertoire shows about 13,000 clones, approximately 80% found once; its top ten account for roughly 7.9%. Germline-derived CDR1 and CDR2 are LGHNA and YSLEER. There are 17 residues in the CDR3. Trimming took off 0 bases at V and 5 bases at J, with 17 bases between the two ends. The chain recombines TRBV4-3 with TRBJ2-1; TRBD2 might be the D (6 bases). Sample: formalin-fixed, paraffin-embedded tissue. The clonotype originates from a male donor with melanoma. CDR3 bases: TGCGCCAGCAGCCAAGATCGGAGCGGGCTTATCGACAATGAGCAGTTCTTC. It encodes CASSQDRSGLIDNEQFF.